The 14 T cell receptor beta chains given below trace back to one sample, sequenced in a study of blood T cell repertoires in COVID-19. TCRdb's table, derived via immunoSEQ multiplex PCR, lists solely in-frame clones and lacks some. The table shows roughly 75,000 clones, with 90% occurring only once. Sequenced material: peripheral blood. These receptor sequences come from a human donor in a cohort sampled during active COVID-19.

The chain couples TRBV19 to TRBJ2-7, with 8 bases aligning to TRBD1. Per the germline V gene, CDR1 is LNHDA and CDR2 is SQIVND (reference sequence). The V gene end was trimmed by 5 bases and the J gene end by 1 base; junction bases not matched to a gene: 7. The CDR3 consists of 15 residues. CDR3 amino acids: CASSESRTGSYEQYF. In nucleotides, the CDR3 is TGTGCCAGTAGTGAGAGCCGGACAGGGTCCTACGAGCAGTACTTC.

This chain joins TRBV5-1 and TRBJ2-5; unclear D gene. The CDR3 extends over 15 amino acids. Germline CDR1 SGHRS, CDR2 YFSETQ. V shed 0 bases and J shed 2 bases, with 11 bases lying between them. CDR3 coding DNA: TGCGCCAGCAGCTTGGCGGATGGAGCTCAAGAGACCCAGTACTTC. The encoded protein is CASSLADGAQETQYF.

The chain uses TRBV7-7 and TRBJ2-5; weak D call: TRBD2 (6 bases). There are 14 residues in the CDR3. Trimming cost V 5 bases and J 5 bases, with 15 bases left between them. The germline V gene has CDR1 SSHAT and CDR2 FNYEAQ (reference sequence). CDR3 nucleotide sequence: TGTGCCAGCAGCCAAACCATGGGGGGTGAGACCCAGTACTTC. It translates to CASSQTMGGETQYF.

This sequence joins TRBV7-2 and TRBJ1-5, with D hard to call. Germline V gene data show CDR1 as SGHTA and CDR2 as FQGNSA. Trimming pared 5 bases from V and 0 bases from J, leaving 11 bases between. The CDR3 runs 15 residues. Here the CDR3 reads CASSPGRASNQPQHF. DNA for the CDR3: TGTGCCAGCAGCCCCGGTAGAGCTAGCAATCAGCCCCAGCATTTT.

This rearrangement joins TRBV7-8 to TRBJ2-1, with 13 bases matching TRBD2. CDR3 length equals 15 residues. The germline V gene encodes CDR1 SGHVS and CDR2 FQNEAQ. The trim removed 5 bases at V and 7 bases at J, leaving 5 bases unmatched. CDR3 protein: CASSRLAGGKNEQFF. CDR3 sequence (DNA): TGTGCCAGCAGCAGACTAGCGGGGGGCAAAAATGAGCAGTTCTTC.

The V and J genes are TRBV25-1 and TRBJ2-3; no reliable D call. CDR1 and CDR2 (germline): MGHDK, SYGVNS. This CDR3 has 14 amino acids. V was clipped by 11 bases and J by 5 bases, with 20 bases between them. The CDR3 sequence: CAAPETLTGDTQYF. The CDR3 region has the DNA TGTGCCGCGCCGGAGACCCTCACGGGAGATACGCAGTATTTT.

V gene TRBV27 combines with J gene TRBJ2-3, with D possibly TRBD2 on 6 matching bases. V shed 5 bases and J shed 0 bases, with 18 bases lying between them. The CDR3 is 17 amino acids. The germline CDR1 and CDR2 sequences are MNHEY and SMNVEV (reference sequence). Here the CDR3 reads CASSPGLSWGSTDTQYF. CDR3 nucleotides: TGTGCCAGCAGTCCGGGACTCTCTTGGGGAAGCACAGATACGCAGTATTTT.

This clone occurred a few times. This sequence joins TRBV7-2 and TRBJ1-5; no clear D gene. Germline V gene sequence: CDR1 SGHTA, CDR2 FQGNSA. V was clipped by 4 bases and J by 1 base, with 11 bases between them. CDR3 length: 15 residues. The CDR3 sequence: CASSSRGGSNQPQHF. The DNA for the CDR3 is TGTGCCAGCAGCTCGCGGGGTGGCAGCAATCAGCCCCAGCATTTT.

The V and J genes are TRBV5-6 and TRBJ2-6; 12 nucleotides line up with TRBD2. CDR3 length: 17 residues. CDR1 is SGHDT, CDR2 YYEEEE, per germline. V trimming: 2 bases; J trimming: 0 bases; junction bases outside the gene matches: 0. CDR3 loop: CASSLLAGGSGANVLTF. CDR3 coding DNA: TGTGCCAGCAGCTTACTAGCGGGGGGCTCTGGGGCCAACGTCCTGACTTTC.

The table lists this clone with a count of one. Other DNA sequences within the sample encode an identical CDR3. The chain couples TRBV9 to TRBJ1-3, with a possible D match to TRBD1 (5 bases). The V end lost 2 bases, the J end lost 0 bases, and 9 bases lay between the germline ends. The CDR3 sequence is 15 residues long. CDR1 is SGDLS and CDR2 is YYNGEE in the germline V gene. DNA of the CDR3: TGTGCCAGCAGCGTCGGGGGGGTCTCTGGAAACACCATATATTTT. This gives the protein CASSVGGVSGNTIYF.

The rearrangement joins TRBV7-2 to TRBJ2-7, with a possible D match to TRBD2 (5 bases). V shed 1 base and J shed 2 bases, with 12 bases lying between them. Germline loops: CDR1 SGHTA, CDR2 FQGNSA. This CDR3 comprises 15 residues. In DNA form, the CDR3 reads TGTGCCAGCAGCTTAGAAACGGGGTTTACCTACGAGCAGTACTTC. It specifies CASSLETGFTYEQYF.

V usage is TRBV27 and J usage is TRBJ1-4; D is perhaps TRBD1 (6 bases). The CDR3 is 15 residues long. V lost 6 bases, J lost 2 bases, and 13 bases lay in between. Germline V gives CDR1 MNHEY, CDR2 SMNVEV (reference sequence). CDR3 sequence reads: CASRTGKRTNEKLFF. The CDR3 bases are TGTGCCAGCAGAACAGGGAAACGGACTAATGAAAAACTGTTTTTT.

The rearrangement uses TRBV3-1 (or the pseudogene TRBV3-2) and TRBJ1-2; no definite D call. The CDR3 totals 13 residues. V was pared by 2 bases and J by 4 bases, with 8 bases between. Germline loops: CDR1 LGHDT, CDR2 YNNKEL (reference sequence). CDR3 region: CASSQNSGYGYTF. The CDR3 DNA is TGTGCCAGCAGCCAAAATTCGGGCTATGGCTACACCTTC.

The rearrangement uses TRBV5-1 and TRBJ1-2, with 10 bases that match TRBD1. The CDR3 covers 14 residues. V shed 4 bases and J 8 bases; nucleotides not matched to a gene: 8. Germline V gene data show CDR1 as SGHRS and CDR2 as YFSETQ. CDR3 bases: TGCGCCAGCAGCACCCACCGGGACAGGGGCGGCTACACCTTC. It specifies CASSTHRDRGGYTF. Based on the CDR3 plus reference TRBV5-1 and TRBJ1-2, the full variable domain is KAGVTQTPRYLIKTRGQQVTLSCSPISGHRSVSWYQQTPGQGLQFLFEYFSETQRNKGNFPGRFSGRQFSNSRSEMNVSTLELGDSALYLCASSTHRDRGGYTFGSGTRLTVV.